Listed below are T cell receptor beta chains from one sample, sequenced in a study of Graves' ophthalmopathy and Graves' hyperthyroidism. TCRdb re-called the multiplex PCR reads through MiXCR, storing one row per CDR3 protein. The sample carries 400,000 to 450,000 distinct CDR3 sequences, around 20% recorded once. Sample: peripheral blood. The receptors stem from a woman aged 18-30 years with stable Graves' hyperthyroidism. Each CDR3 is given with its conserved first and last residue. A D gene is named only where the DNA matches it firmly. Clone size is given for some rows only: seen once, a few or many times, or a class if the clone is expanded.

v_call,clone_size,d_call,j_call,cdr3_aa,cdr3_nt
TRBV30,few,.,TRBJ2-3,CAWSRRELTGTDTQYF,TGTGCCTGGAGTCGTAGGGAGTTGACGGGGACAGATACGCAGTATTTT
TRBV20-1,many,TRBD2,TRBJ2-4,CSASPASGSDIQYF,TGCAGTGCTAGCCCCGCTAGCGGGAGTGACATTCAGTACTTC
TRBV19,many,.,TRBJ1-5,CASSIGGRQPQHF,TGTGCCAGTAGTATCGGAGGACGCCAGCCCCAGCATTTT
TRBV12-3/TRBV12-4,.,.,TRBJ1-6,CASSSLSTGTNSPLHF,TGTGCCAGCAGTAGTCTCTCCACAGGGACTAATTCACCCCTCCACTTT
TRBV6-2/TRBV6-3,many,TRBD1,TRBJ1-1,CASSYSTGGPKTEAFF,TGTGCCAGCAGTTACTCCACAGGGGGCCCCAAGACTGAAGCTTTCTTT
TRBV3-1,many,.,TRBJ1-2,CASSQAISNYGYTF,TGTGCCAGCAGCCAGGCGATCTCTAACTATGGCTACACCTTC
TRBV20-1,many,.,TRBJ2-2,CSASNSPTGELFF,TGCAGTGCCAGCAACAGTCCCACCGGGGAGCTGTTTTTT
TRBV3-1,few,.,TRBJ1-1,CASSQEGIERRAFF,TGTGCCAGCAGCCAAGAAGGTATAGAACGAAGGGCTTTCTTT
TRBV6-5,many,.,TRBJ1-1,CASSYRGETEAFF,TGTGCCAGCAGTTACCGTGGAGAAACTGAAGCTTTCTTT
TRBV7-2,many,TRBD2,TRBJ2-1,CASSQVRLAVYNEQFF,TGTGCCAGCAGCCAAGTCCGGCTAGCGGTCTACAATGAGCAGTTCTTC
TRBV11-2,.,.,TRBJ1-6,CASSATYNSPLHF,TGTGCCAGCAGCGCCACCTATAATTCACCCCTCCACTTT
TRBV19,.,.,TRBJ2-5,CASSPDRRETQYF,TGTGCCAGTAGTCCAGATAGGAGGGAGACCCAGTACTTC
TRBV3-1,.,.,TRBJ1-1,CASSQDYGGLNTEAFF,TGTGCCAGCAGCCAAGACTACGGGGGGTTGAACACTGAAGCTTTCTTT
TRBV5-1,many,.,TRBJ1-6,CASSLEGQANSPLHF,TGCGCCAGCAGCTTGGAAGGGCAGGCGAATTCACCCCTCCACTTT
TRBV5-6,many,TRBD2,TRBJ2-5,CASSWTSEETQYF,TGTGCCAGCAGCTGGACTAGCGAGGAGACCCAGTACTTC
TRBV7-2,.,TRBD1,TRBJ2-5,CASSLPSPGQIETQYF,TGTGCCAGCAGCTTACCGTCTCCGGGACAGATAGAGACCCAGTACTTC
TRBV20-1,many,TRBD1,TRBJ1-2,CSARPGTGTYGYTF,TGCAGTGCTAGGCCCGGGACAGGGACCTATGGCTACACCTTC
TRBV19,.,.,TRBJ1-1,CASSFWPEAFF,TGTGCCAGTAGTTTTTGGCCGGAAGCTTTCTTT
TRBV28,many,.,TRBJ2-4,CASSPLGTSVSVQYF,TGTGCCAGCAGTCCACTCGGTACCTCGGTGAGCGTTCAGTACTTC
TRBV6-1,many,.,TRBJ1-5,CASSPAGGVDQPQHF,TGTGCCAGCAGTCCTGCTGGGGGGGTCGATCAGCCCCAGCATTTT
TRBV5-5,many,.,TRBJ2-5,CASRNVRAGMQPGTQYF,TGTGCCAGCAGGAACGTTCGAGCAGGGATGCAGCCGGGGACCCAGTACTTC
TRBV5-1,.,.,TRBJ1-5,CASSPLSAGQLNQPQHF,TGCGCCAGCAGCCCTTTATCGGCGGGGCAGCTGAATCAGCCCCAGCATTTT
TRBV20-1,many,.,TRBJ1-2,CSAEDLSPGYTF,TGCAGTGCTGAGGACCTTTCCCCTGGCTACACCTTC
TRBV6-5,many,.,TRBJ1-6,CASSRPSFPGFNSPLHF,TGTGCCAGCAGCCGTCCCTCTTTCCCAGGGTTTAATTCACCCCTCCACTTT
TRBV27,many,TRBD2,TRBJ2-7,CASSQGLAGKEIGYYEQYF,TGTGCCAGCAGTCAAGGACTAGCGGGAAAGGAGATTGGTTATTACGAGCAGTACTTC
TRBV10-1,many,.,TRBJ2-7,CASKETDSYEQYF,TGCGCCAGCAAGGAGACAGACTCCTACGAGCAGTACTTC
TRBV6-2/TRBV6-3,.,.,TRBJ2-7,CASSTGTLWRYF,TGTGCCAGCAGTACGGGCACACTTTGGCGGTACTTC
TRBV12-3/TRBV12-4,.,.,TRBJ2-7,CASSLDSTAIPYEQYF,TGTGCCAGCAGTTTAGATTCGACCGCTATACCCTACGAGCAGTACTTC
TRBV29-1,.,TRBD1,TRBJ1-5,CSVEEGTGGNQPQHF,TGCAGCGTTGAAGAAGGGACAGGGGGCAATCAGCCCCAGCATTTT
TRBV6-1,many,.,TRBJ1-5,CASSQITNQPQHF,TGTGCCAGCAGTCAAATAACCAATCAGCCCCAGCATTTT
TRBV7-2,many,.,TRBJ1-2,CASSLAGSSYGYTF,TGTGCCAGCAGCTTAGCAGGGTCTTCCTATGGCTACACCTTC
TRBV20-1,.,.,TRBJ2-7,CSANQGGEQYF,TGCAGTGCTAATCAGGGAGGCGAGCAGTACTTC
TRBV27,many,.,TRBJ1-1,CASSLSDVNTEAFF,TGTGCCAGCAGTTTATCTGATGTGAACACTGAAGCTTTCTTT
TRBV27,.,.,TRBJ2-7,CASSLKGGYEQYF,TGTGCCAGCAGTTTAAAGGGGGGTTACGAGCAGTACTTC
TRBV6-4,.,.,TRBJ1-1,CASSVFWQSTEAFF,TGTGCCAGCAGTGTTTTCTGGCAGAGCACTGAAGCTTTCTTT
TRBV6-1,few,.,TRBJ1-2,CASSEFSNYGYTF,TGTGCCAGCAGTGAATTCAGTAACTATGGCTACACCTTC
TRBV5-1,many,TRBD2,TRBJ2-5,CASSTSGSIQETQYF,TGCGCCAGTTCGACTAGCGGGAGTATCCAAGAGACCCAGTACTTC
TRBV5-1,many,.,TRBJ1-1,CASSTDNGGEAFF,TGCGCCAGCAGCACAGACAACGGAGGTGAAGCTTTCTTT
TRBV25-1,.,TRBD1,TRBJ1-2,CASSEGSGQGNYGYTF,TGTGCCAGCAGTGAAGGATCGGGACAGGGGAACTATGGCTACACCTTC
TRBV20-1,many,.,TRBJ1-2,CSARQQGEGYTF,TGCAGTGCTAGACAGCAGGGAGAGGGCTACACCTTC
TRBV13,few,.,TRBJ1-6,CASSPKGGTNSPLHF,TGTGCCAGCAGCCCAAAAGGGGGGACCAATTCACCCCTCCACTTT
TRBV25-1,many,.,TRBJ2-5,CASGGHLSKETQYF,TGTGCCAGCGGAGGACACTTATCAAAGGAGACCCAGTACTTC
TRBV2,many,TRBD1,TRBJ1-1,CASRRQGGNTEAFF,TGTGCCAGCAGACGACAGGGAGGGAACACTGAAGCTTTCTTT
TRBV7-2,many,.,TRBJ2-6,CASSPGGTGANVLTF,TGTGCCAGCAGCCCAGGGGGGACTGGGGCCAACGTCCTGACTTTC
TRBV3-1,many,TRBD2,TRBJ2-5,CASSQRLAEETQYF,TGTGCCAGCAGCCAACGGCTAGCGGAAGAGACCCAGTACTTC
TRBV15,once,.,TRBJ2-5,CATSRRSTMETQYF,TGTGCCACCAGCCGAAGATCTACTATGGAGACCCAGTACTTC
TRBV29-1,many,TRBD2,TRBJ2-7,CSVEASGATDTYEQYF,TGCAGCGTTGAGGCTAGCGGCGCGACGGACACCTACGAGCAGTACTTC
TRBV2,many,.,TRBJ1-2,CASRAGRFLYGYTF,TGTGCCAGCAGAGCCGGACGGTTCCTATATGGCTACACCTTC
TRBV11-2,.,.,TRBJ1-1,CASSLDEQLNIEAFF,TGTGCCAGCAGCTTAGATGAACAGCTGAACATTGAAGCTTTCTTT
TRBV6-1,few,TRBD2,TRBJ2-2,CASTRWPRLAGGELFF,TGTGCCAGCACCCGGTGGCCCCGACTAGCGGGCGGGGAGCTGTTTTTT
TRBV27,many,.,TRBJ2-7,CASSHISHPYEQYF,TGTGCCAGCAGTCACATATCCCACCCCTACGAGCAGTACTTC
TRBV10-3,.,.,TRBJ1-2,CAISEKGEYGYTF,TGTGCCATCAGTGAGAAGGGAGAGTATGGCTACACCTTC
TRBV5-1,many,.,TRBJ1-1,CASSSGSGGYEAFF,TGCGCCAGCAGCTCCGGTTCGGGGGGATATGAAGCTTTCTTT
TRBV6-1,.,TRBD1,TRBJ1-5,CASTQGQLLQPQHF,TGTGCCAGCACCCAGGGACAGTTATTACAGCCCCAGCATTTT
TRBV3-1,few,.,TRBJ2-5,CASSQISGQETQYF,TGTGCCAGCAGCCAAATCAGCGGCCAAGAGACCCAGTACTTC
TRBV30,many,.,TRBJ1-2,CAWAGDYGYTF,TGTGCCTGGGCAGGGGACTATGGCTACACCTTC
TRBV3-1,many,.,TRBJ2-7,CASSFPGYPYEQYF,TGTGCCAGCAGCTTTCCGGGCTACCCCTACGAGCAGTACTTC
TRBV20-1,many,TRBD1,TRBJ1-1,CSAPDRGSGTEAFF,TGCAGTGCTCCAGACAGGGGCTCGGGCACTGAAGCTTTCTTT
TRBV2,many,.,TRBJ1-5,CASSEQYYSNQPQHF,TGTGCCAGCAGCGAACAGTACTATAGCAATCAGCCCCAGCATTTT